These T cell receptor beta chains were read from a single sample in a study of beta chain features in type 1 diabetes. The table came from immunoSEQ multiplex PCR; TCRdb's copy has only in-frame clones and leaves some out. The sample carries a few hundred thousand clones, 9.6% recorded once. The sequenced sample consisted of central memory CD4+ T cells from blood. The receptors were gathered from a man aged 30 to 39 with type 1 diabetes. Both conserved end residues are part of each CDR3. Clone size is shown for a subset of rows, as once, few, many or a class of expanded clone.

j_call: TRBJ1-3; v_call: TRBV9; clone_size: few; cdr3_aa: CASSVGQALFSGNTIYF
j_call: TRBJ2-2; v_call: TRBV28; clone_size: -; cdr3_aa: CASSLGGANTGELFF
j_call: TRBJ2-3; v_call: TRBV18; clone_size: few; cdr3_aa: CASSPSGLTDTQYF
j_call: TRBJ2-7; v_call: TRBV7-2; clone_size: -; cdr3_aa: CASFSGTKGIDEQYF
j_call: TRBJ1-1; v_call: TRBV6-5; clone_size: -; cdr3_aa: CASSYKGPNTEAFF
j_call: TRBJ2-7; v_call: TRBV7-6; clone_size: few; cdr3_aa: CASSPDRGLGEQYF
j_call: TRBJ1-5; v_call: TRBV19; clone_size: few; cdr3_aa: CASSEASSFNQPQHF
j_call: TRBJ1-2; v_call: TRBV15; clone_size: few; cdr3_aa: CATSRDEIRTSVYGYTF
j_call: TRBJ2-2; v_call: TRBV7-2; clone_size: few; cdr3_aa: CASSFHRATGELFF
j_call: TRBJ1-5; v_call: TRBV7-2; clone_size: few; cdr3_aa: CASSLGYSNQPQHF
j_call: TRBJ1-2; v_call: TRBV28; clone_size: few; cdr3_aa: CASRSRDGVNYGYTF
j_call: TRBJ1-5; v_call: TRBV6-5; clone_size: -; cdr3_aa: CASSYSGQAENQPQHF
j_call: TRBJ2-7; v_call: TRBV18; clone_size: -; cdr3_aa: CASSRTRDRVDEQYF
j_call: TRBJ2-1; v_call: TRBV7-9; clone_size: few; cdr3_aa: CASSLPPRLASYNEQFF
j_call: TRBJ2-1; v_call: TRBV6-1; clone_size: few; cdr3_aa: CASSSTDNEQFF
j_call: TRBJ1-2; v_call: TRBV28; clone_size: few; cdr3_aa: CASSLAPGGHYGYTF
j_call: TRBJ2-7; v_call: TRBV7-3; clone_size: many; cdr3_aa: CASSPPGGEQYF
j_call: TRBJ2-7; v_call: TRBV28; clone_size: many; cdr3_aa: CASSWTGLSYEQYF
j_call: TRBJ2-7; v_call: TRBV15; clone_size: -; cdr3_aa: CATSRGQGAYEQYF
j_call: TRBJ2-3; v_call: TRBV11-2; clone_size: few; cdr3_aa: CASSFSSNTDTQYF
j_call: TRBJ1-2; v_call: TRBV2; clone_size: few; cdr3_aa: CASSGDRRNYGYTF
j_call: TRBJ1-5; v_call: TRBV21-1; clone_size: -; cdr3_aa: CASSKVGGQINQPQHF
j_call: TRBJ2-1; v_call: TRBV4-2; clone_size: few; cdr3_aa: CASSPGLADYNEQFF
j_call: TRBJ1-2; v_call: TRBV9; clone_size: -; cdr3_aa: CASSVAWGGGYGYTF
j_call: TRBJ2-7; v_call: TRBV5-1; clone_size: -; cdr3_aa: CASSRPGLAGSEQYF
j_call: TRBJ1-2; v_call: TRBV9; clone_size: -; cdr3_aa: CASSVAKRGGGYTF